This TCR beta chain stems from a study of T cell repertoires in cytomegalovirus infection. Across the whole study: Epitope selection comprised recently identified HLA-C-restricted CMV epitopes and well-studied HLA-B-restricted CMV epitopes.

A note on this clonotype: The antigen is unknown.

Each CDR3 protein is one row after TCRdb ran MiXCR on the reads. The sample consists of about 830,000 distinct CDR3 sequences, 30% to 35% of them appearing once. Germline values: CDR1 ENHRY, CDR2 SYGVKD. The V gene lost 2 bases and the J gene lost 2 bases, with 12 bases spanning the gap. This CDR3 contains 15 residues. The receptor's source is a human donor in good health (CMV status not recorded). Some clones in this sample may be carry-over from other donors' samples. This sample comprised cultured CD8+ T cells from PBMCs, obtained from culture after CMV antigen stimulation. The gene calls are TRBV10-3 and TRBJ1-2; no reliable D call. CDR3 amino acids: CAISEPGLENYGYTF. DNA for the CDR3: TGTGCCATCAGTGAGCCGGGTCTCGAAAACTATGGCTACACCTTC.